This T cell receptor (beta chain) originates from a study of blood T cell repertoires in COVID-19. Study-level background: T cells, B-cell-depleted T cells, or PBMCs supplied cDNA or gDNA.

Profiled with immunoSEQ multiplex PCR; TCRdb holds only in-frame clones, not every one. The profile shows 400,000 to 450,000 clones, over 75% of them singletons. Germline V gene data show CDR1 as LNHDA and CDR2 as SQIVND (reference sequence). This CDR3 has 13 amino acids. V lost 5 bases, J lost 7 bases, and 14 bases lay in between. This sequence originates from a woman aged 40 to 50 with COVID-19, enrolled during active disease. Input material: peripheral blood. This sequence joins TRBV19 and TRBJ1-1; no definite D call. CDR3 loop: CASSLRHGHEAFF. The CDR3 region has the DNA TGTGCCAGTAGTTTGCGGCATGGTCATGAAGCTTTCTTT.